Listed below are T cell receptor beta chains from one sample, sequenced in a study of blood T cell repertoires in COVID-19. This table comes from immunoSEQ multiplex PCR, and its TCRdb copy is limited to in-frame clones, with some not included. The data hold fewer than 200,000 clones, with over 80% observed a single time. Sequenced input: peripheral blood. These receptors came from a woman in her fifties or sixties with COVID-19, enrolled during active disease. Both conserved end residues are part of each CDR3. A D gene is named only where the DNA matches it firmly. Clone size is given for some rows only: seen once, a few or many times, or a class if the clone is expanded.

V	D	length	size	J	DNA	CDR3
TRBV19	TRBD1	13	.	TRBJ1-2	TGTGCCAGTTTAAACAGGGGATTCTATGGCTACACCTTC	CASLNRGFYGYTF
TRBV19	.	14	.	TRBJ1-4	TGTGCCAGTAGTATAGATCCGGGGAATGAAAAACTGTTTTTT	CASSIDPGNEKLFF
TRBV28	TRBD2	14	.	TRBJ2-5	TGTGCCATCTCTCCTGGGGGGGGACGAGAGACCCAGTACTTC	CAISPGGGRETQYF
TRBV5-1	.	14	few	TRBJ2-7	TGCGCCAGCAGCTTTGGAGGGCCGTCGGGCGAGCAGTACTTC	CASSFGGPSGEQYF
TRBV28	.	16	few	TRBJ1-5	TGTGCCAGCAGCCCAGCCCGGGTCTTGAGCAATCAGCCCCAGCATTTT	CASSPARVLSNQPQHF
TRBV3-1/TRBV3-2	TRBD1	17	.	TRBJ1-2	TGTGCCAGCAGCCTCCGCAGACGACAGGGACCTAACTATGGCTACACCTTC	CASSLRRRQGPNYGYTF
TRBV5-1	TRBD2	16	.	TRBJ2-1	TGCGCCAGCAGCTCGAACCCCGGGACTAGCAGCAATGAGCAGTTCTTC	CASSSNPGTSSNEQFF
TRBV7-8	TRBD1	14	.	TRBJ2-1	TGTGCCAGCAGCTCGGGACAGGGGAGGAATGAGCAGTTCTTC	CASSSGQGRNEQFF
TRBV5-6	TRBD2	16	.	TRBJ2-5	TGTGCCAGCAGCCCCTCGACTAGCGGGGGGAGAGAGACCCAGTACTTC	CASSPSTSGGRETQYF
TRBV19	TRBD1	15	.	TRBJ1-2	TGTGCCAGTAGTATACTGGGGCAGGGGGACTATGGCTACACCTTC	CASSILGQGDYGYTF
TRBV28	.	16	.	TRBJ1-6	TGTGCCAGCGCCCAGTCCCCTTACAGGAAAAATTCACCCCTCCACTTT	CASAQSPYRKNSPLHF
TRBV5-5	TRBD1	16	.	TRBJ2-2	TGTGCCAGCAGTATCCCAAGGGGGCAGGACACCGGGGAGCTGTTTTTT	CASSIPRGQDTGELFF
TRBV27	.	14	.	TRBJ1-1	TGTGCCAGCAGTTTTGGCAGGAGGGGCACTGAAGCTTTCTTT	CASSFGRRGTEAFF
TRBV15	TRBD1	17	.	TRBJ1-5	TGTGCCACCAGCACGGACAGGGTTTTGGTTAGCAATCAGCCCCAGCATTTT	CATSTDRVLVSNQPQHF
TRBV19	TRBD1	13	.	TRBJ2-7	TGTGCCAGTAGTCCCCGGACAGGACCCGAGCAGTACTTC	CASSPRTGPEQYF
TRBV30	.	14	.	TRBJ1-6	TGTGCCTGGAGTGTCGGGGGTAGTGATTCACCCCTCCACTTT	CAWSVGGSDSPLHF
TRBV5-1	TRBD1	15	.	TRBJ1-4	TGCGCCAGCAGTCCGTCCGGGACAGGTGTTGAAAAACTGTTTTTT	CASSPSGTGVEKLFF
TRBV25-1	TRBD1	16	.	TRBJ1-2	TGTGCCAGCAGTGAAGGTAGGGGCAGGGGGTCCTATGGCTACACCTTC	CASSEGRGRGSYGYTF